This entry concerns a single TCR beta chain. What it recognizes is unknown. This sample was included in a study of T cell repertoires in cytomegalovirus infection. TCRdb re-analysed the reads in MiXCR, keeping a single row per CDR3 protein. The table has a few hundred thousand distinct CDR3 sequences, roughly 28% seen once. Germline assignment: CDR1 SGDLS and CDR2 YYNGEE. The CDR3 has 15 amino acids. V lost 0 bases, J lost 1 base, and 7 bases lay in between. Notes on the study in general: HLA-C-restricted CMV clonotypes gave the most frequent clonotype in two of eight donors.

The gene calls are TRBV9 and TRBJ1-4; D is uncertain. The specimen was cultured PBMCs, collected from culture after CMV antigen stimulation. The TCR originated in a human donor in good health (CMV status not recorded). Some clones in this sample may be carry-over from other donors' samples. The DNA for the CDR3 is TGTGCCAGCAGCGTAGAACCAGTAACTAATGAAAAACTGTTTTTT. This translates into CASSVEPVTNEKLFF.